A single sample gave rise to the 11 T cell receptor beta chains below, sequenced in a study of T cell repertoires in cytomegalovirus infection. TCRdb itself ran the reads through MiXCR, one entry per CDR3 protein. The sample records under 200,000 distinct CDR3 sequences, about a fifth being singletons. No antigens are known for them. Material: CD8+ T cells from cultured PBMCs, obtained from culture after CMV antigen stimulation. Receptors originate from a human donor in good health (CMV status not recorded). Some clones in this sample may be carry-over from other donors' samples.

The rearrangement uses TRBV7-2 and TRBJ1-2; TRBD1 matches 11 bases. Germline V CDR1 and CDR2: SGHTA, FQGNSA. The ends lost 5 bases at V and 4 bases at J; junction bases unmatched: 6. The CDR3 contains 15 residues. CDR3 bases: TGTGCCAGCAGCCACGGACAGGGGGCTGGCTATGGCTACACCTTC. It translates to CASSHGQGAGYGYTF. Variable domain in full (rest from reference TRBV7-2 and TRBJ1-2): GAGVSQSPSNKVTEKGKDVELRCDPISGHTALYWYRQSLGQGLEFLIYFQGNSAPDKSGLPSDRFSAERTGGSVSTLTIQRTQQEDSAVYLCASSHGQGAGYGYTFGSGTRLTVV.

This clonotype showed up just a few times. The rearrangement links TRBV12-3 or TRBV12-4 to TRBJ2-1, with D possibly called TRBD1 or TRBD2 (5 bases each). V was trimmed by 5 bases and J by 7 bases, leaving 15 bases between them. The CDR3 totals 14 residues. CDR3 protein: CASSTGTHWNEQFF. The CDR3 coding sequence is TGTGCCAGCAGTACCGGGACCCACTGGAATGAGCAGTTCTTC.

The rearrangement uses TRBV6-5 and TRBJ2-4, with 14 bases fitting TRBD2. CDR1 is MNHEY, CDR2 SVGAGI, per germline. Trimming at V came to 6 bases and at J to 8 bases, leaving 6 bases not matched to a gene. The CDR3 runs to 15 residues. The CDR3 spells CASSPTSGGADIQYF. The CDR3 coding sequence is TGTGCCAGCAGCCCGACTAGCGGGGGGGCGGACATTCAGTACTTC.

This sequence joins TRBV6-1 and TRBJ1-5, with D maybe TRBD1 (6 bases). The V end lost 4 bases, the J end lost 9 bases, and 19 bases lay between the germline ends. Germline V CDR1 and CDR2: MNHNS, SASEGT. The CDR3 covers 15 residues. The CDR3 region is CASSGQETLSWPQHF. DNA of the CDR3: TGTGCCAGCAGTGGACAGGAGACTTTAAGCTGGCCCCAGCATTTT.

The V and J genes are TRBV7-9 and TRBJ1-5; no firm D call. Deletions cut 2 bases from V and 9 bases from J, with 5 bases between. The length of the CDR3 is 11 residues. Germline CDR1 reads SEHNR; CDR2 reads FQNEAQ (reference sequence). The CDR3 DNA reads TGTGCCAGCAGCTTATATGGGCCCCAGCATTTT. It specifies CASSLYGPQHF.

This clonotype was picked up a small number of times. This sequence joins TRBV11-2 and TRBJ2-7; 9 nucleotides line up with TRBD1. In germline, CDR1 is SGHAT, CDR2 FQNNGV. V shed 1 base, J shed 12 bases, and the junction held 7 bases outside the gene matches. The CDR3 totals 13 residues. The CDR3 is CASSLGRDRVGYF. In nucleotides, the CDR3 is TGTGCCAGCAGCTTAGGCCGGGACAGGGTCGGGTACTTC.

The table lists this clonotype with a few counts. The rearrangement links TRBV5-6 to TRBJ1-4; D is unresolved. This CDR3 spans 14 amino acids. Between the trimmed V and J ends, which lost 4 bases and 10 bases, there was a span of 17 bases. Germline values: CDR1 SGHDT, CDR2 YYEEEE. The CDR3 sequence is CASSDGRQRLKLFF. DNA for the CDR3: TGTGCCAGCAGCGATGGGAGACAACGGTTAAAACTGTTTTTT. The variable domain in full, with the rest retrieved from reference TRBV5-6 and TRBJ1-4, is DAGVTQSPTHLIKTRGQQVTLRCSPKSGHDTVSWYQQALGQGPQFIFQYYEEEERQRGNFPDRFSGHQFPNYSSELNVNALLLGDSALYLCASSDGRQRLKLFFGSGTQLSVL.

This clonotype was recorded only once. The J gene is TRBJ2-1, the V gene TRBV4-1, with D uncertain. Trimming stripped 5 bases from V and 8 bases from J, with 7 bases between. Germline V lookup: CDR1 MGHRA, CDR2 YSYEKL. CDR3 length: 11 amino acids. The CDR3 DNA sequence: TGCGCCAGCAGCTACTCCGATGAGCAGTTCTTC. It yields the protein CASSYSDEQFF.

This clonotype was recorded a few times. This chain uses TRBV6-6 with TRBJ2-7; D remains ambiguous. In germline, CDR1 is MNHNY, CDR2 SVGAGI (reference sequence). The V end was cut by 5 bases, the J end by 2 bases, with 16 bases between. This CDR3 contains 15 residues. The CDR3 is CASSGNDEITYEQYF. The CDR3 DNA reads as TGTGCCAGCAGTGGGAACGATGAGATTACCTACGAGCAGTACTTC.

This clonotype rates as medium-sized (0.01 to 0.1%). The chain employs TRBV6-1 and TRBJ1-5; TRBD1 agrees at 7 bases. With 8 bases clipped from V and 0 bases from J, the junction kept 19 bases outside the gene matches. CDR1 and CDR2 from the germline V gene are MNHNS and SASEGT. CDR3 length equals 19 residues. CDR3 in DNA: TGTGCCAGCGGGGAAGCGAGGGACAGAGAATTTTATAGCAATCAGCCCCAGCATTTT. Its protein is CASGEARDREFYSNQPQHF.

This sequence joins TRBV6-1 and TRBJ1-1; D is uncertain. Trimming removed 2 bases from V and 0 bases from J, with 10 bases in between. The CDR3 covers 15 residues. The V gene's germline CDR1 is MNHNS and CDR2 SASEGT. CDR3: CASSERVSMNTEAFF. For the CDR3, the DNA is TGTGCCAGCAGTGAAAGGGTCAGCATGAACACTGAAGCTTTCTTT.